This section outlines one TCR beta chain sequence together with its context. This sample stems from a study of blood T cell repertoires in COVID-19. Germline values: CDR1 MNHEY, CDR2 SMNVEV (reference sequence). This CDR3 region has 15 residues. V lost 3 bases and J lost 0, with 11 bases in between. The protocol was immunoSEQ multiplex PCR, while the TCRdb copy is restricted to in-frame clones and leaves out a portion. The table includes roughly 200,000 clones, about 88% detected once. This TCR was sampled from a man aged 65 to 79 with acute or convalescent COVID-19. Sequenced sample: peripheral blood. The chain uses TRBV27 and TRBJ2-5; D is perhaps TRBD1 (6 bases). CDR3 DNA: TGTGCCAGCAGTTTGGGCAGGGGTTACCAAGAGACCCAGTACTTC. Translating gives CASSLGRGYQETQYF.